Listed below are T cell receptor beta chains from one sample, sequenced in a study of CD8 T cells in Susac syndrome. TCRdb reprocessed the immunoSEQ multiplex PCR reads with MiXCR, giving one entry per CDR3 protein. The profile shows about 200,000 distinct CDR3 sequences, over 85% of them singletons. Sequencing used CD4+ T cells from PBMCs. The receptor source for this set is a human donor in good health. The CDR3 runs from the conserved cysteine through the conserved F or W. A D gene is named only where the DNA matches it firmly. Clone size is given for some rows only: seen once, a few or many times, or a class if the clone is expanded.

V gene,J gene,CDR3 length,D gene,clone size,CDR3 protein,CDR3 DNA
TRBV4-2,TRBJ2-3,16,TRBD2,-,CASGPGTSGVTDTQYF,TGTGCCAGCGGTCCCGGGACTAGCGGGGTCACAGATACGCAGTATTTT
TRBV20-1,TRBJ2-5,14,-,-,CSARDYSRGETQYF,TGCAGTGCTAGAGATTACAGCAGGGGAGAGACCCAGTACTTC
TRBV11-2,TRBJ2-1,15,-,-,CASSLVRLSPIEQFF,TGTGCCAGCAGCTTGGTCAGACTATCCCCAATCGAGCAGTTCTTC
TRBV20-1,TRBJ2-2,15,TRBD2,-,CSARLRAGGTGELFF,TGCAGTGCTAGACTACGAGCGGGGGGCACCGGGGAGCTGTTTTTT
TRBV5-1,TRBJ1-2,14,-,-,CASSLAAGGGRYTF,TGCGCCAGCAGCTTGGCCGCCGGGGGCGGTCGCTACACCTTC
TRBV12-3/TRBV12-4,TRBJ2-5,12,-,few,CASSLSEETQYF,TGTGCCAGCAGTTTGTCAGAAGAGACCCAGTACTTC
TRBV6-6,TRBJ2-5,11,-,-,CASTTGETQYF,TGTGCCAGCACCACGGGAGAGACCCAGTACTTC
TRBV20-1,TRBJ1-3,14,-,-,CSASHPDSGNTIYF,TGCAGTGCTAGCCACCCAGACTCTGGAAACACCATATATTTT
TRBV4-2,TRBJ2-3,14,-,-,CASALEPRTDTQYF,TGTGCCAGCGCACTAGAGCCACGCACAGATACGCAGTATTTT
TRBV30,TRBJ1-1,11,-,-,CAWSDRGQAFF,TGTGCCTGGAGTGACCGGGGGCAGGCTTTCTTT
TRBV29-1,TRBJ1-2,13,TRBD1,-,CSARTGPNYGYTF,TGCAGCGCCAGGACAGGCCCTAACTATGGCTACACCTTC
TRBV12-3/TRBV12-4,TRBJ1-2,13,-,-,CASIRGVEGGYTF,TGTGCCAGCATTCGAGGGGTTGAGGGTGGCTACACCTTC
TRBV28,TRBJ2-3,15,-,-,CASRTGGPSTDTQYF,TGTGCCAGCAGGACCGGGGGCCCTAGCACAGATACGCAGTATTTT
TRBV29-1,TRBJ2-7,14,TRBD1,few,CSVDSGTGTYEQYF,TGCAGCGTTGATTCTGGGACAGGGACCTACGAGCAGTACTTC
TRBV29-1,TRBJ2-1,14,TRBD2,-,CSVEFERGDNEQFF,TGCAGCGTTGAGTTCGAGCGGGGGGACAATGAGCAGTTCTTC
TRBV14,TRBJ2-6,17,-,-,CASSQAWVLAGANVLTF,TGTGCCAGCAGCCAGGCATGGGTCTTGGCTGGGGCCAACGTCCTGACTTTC
TRBV4-1,TRBJ1-5,14,TRBD1,once,CASHRTGSNQPQHF,TGCGCCAGCCACCGGACAGGGAGCAATCAGCCCCAGCATTTT
TRBV19,TRBJ1-6,15,-,-,CASSISTGANSPLHF,TGTGCCAGTAGTATCTCGACGGGGGCGAATTCACCCCTCCACTTT
TRBV24-1,TRBJ2-1,14,-,-,CATSDEGRYNEQFF,TGTGCCACCAGTGATGAGGGACGGTACAATGAGCAGTTCTTC
TRBV7-2,TRBJ1-1,18,TRBD1,-,CASSLRGGTGALNTEAFF,TGTGCCAGCAGCCTCAGGGGAGGGACAGGGGCATTGAACACTGAAGCTTTCTTT
TRBV25-1,TRBJ2-3,13,TRBD1,-,CASGQERGDTQYF,TGTGCCAGCGGACAGGAGCGAGGAGATACGCAGTATTTT
TRBV3-1,TRBJ2-1,15,-,-,CASSPRGIGNNEQFF,TGTGCCAGCAGCCCTAGGGGGATCGGGAACAATGAGCAGTTCTTC